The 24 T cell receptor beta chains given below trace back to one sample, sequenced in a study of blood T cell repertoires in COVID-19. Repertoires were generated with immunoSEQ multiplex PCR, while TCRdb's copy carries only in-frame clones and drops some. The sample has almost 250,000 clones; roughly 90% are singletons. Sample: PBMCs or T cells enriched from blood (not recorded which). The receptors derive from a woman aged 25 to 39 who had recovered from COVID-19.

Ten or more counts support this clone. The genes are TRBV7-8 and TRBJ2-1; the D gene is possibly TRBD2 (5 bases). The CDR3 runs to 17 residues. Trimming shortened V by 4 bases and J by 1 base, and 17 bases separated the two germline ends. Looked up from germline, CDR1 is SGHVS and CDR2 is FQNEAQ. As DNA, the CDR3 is TGTGCCAGCAGCTCAATGAGAGCGGTTATGTCCTACAATGAGCAGTTCTTC. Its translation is CASSSMRAVMSYNEQFF.

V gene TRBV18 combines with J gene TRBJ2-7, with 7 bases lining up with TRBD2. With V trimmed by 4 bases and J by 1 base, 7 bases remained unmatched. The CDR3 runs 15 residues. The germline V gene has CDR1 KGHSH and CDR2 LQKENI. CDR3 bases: TGTGCCAGCTCACAAGTTGGACTAGTTTCCTACGAGCAGTACTTC. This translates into CASSQVGLVSYEQYF. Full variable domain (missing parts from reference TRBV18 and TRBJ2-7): NAGVMQNPRHLVRRRGQEARLRCSPMKGHSHVYWYRQLPEEGLKFMVYLQKENIIDESGMPKERFSAEFPKEGPSILRIQQVVRGDSAAYFCASSQVGLVSYEQYFGPGTRLTVT.

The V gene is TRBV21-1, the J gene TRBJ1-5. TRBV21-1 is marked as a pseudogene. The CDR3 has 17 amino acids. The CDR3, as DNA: TGTGCCAGCAGCCAAAACCCGGGTTCGGATAGCAATCAGCCCCAGCATTTT. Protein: CASSQNPGSDSNQPQHF.

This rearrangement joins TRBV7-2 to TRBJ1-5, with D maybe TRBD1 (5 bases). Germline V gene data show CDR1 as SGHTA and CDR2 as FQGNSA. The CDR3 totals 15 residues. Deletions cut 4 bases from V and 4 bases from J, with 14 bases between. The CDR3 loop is CASSSDMSLNQPQHF. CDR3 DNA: TGTGCCAGCAGCTCGGACATGAGCCTAAATCAGCCCCAGCATTTT.

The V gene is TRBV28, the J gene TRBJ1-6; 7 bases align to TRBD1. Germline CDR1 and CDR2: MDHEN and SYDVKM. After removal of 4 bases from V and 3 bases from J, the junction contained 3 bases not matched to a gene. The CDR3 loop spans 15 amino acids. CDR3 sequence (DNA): TGTGCCAGCAGTTACAGGGGAAGCTATAATTCACCCCTCCACTTT. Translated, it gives CASSYRGSYNSPLHF. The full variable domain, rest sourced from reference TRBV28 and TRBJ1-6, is DVKVTQSSRYLVKRTGEKVFLECVQDMDHENMFWYRQDPGLGLRLIYFSYDVKMKEKGDIPEGYSVSREKKERFSLILESASTNQTSMYLCASSYRGSYNSPLHFGNGTRLTVT.

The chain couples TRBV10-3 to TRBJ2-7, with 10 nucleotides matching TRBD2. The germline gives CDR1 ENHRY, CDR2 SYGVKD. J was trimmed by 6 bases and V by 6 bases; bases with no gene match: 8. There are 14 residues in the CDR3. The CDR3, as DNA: TGTGCCATCAGGGGAACTAGCGGGACAATCGAGCAGTACTTC. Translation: CAIRGTSGTIEQYF.

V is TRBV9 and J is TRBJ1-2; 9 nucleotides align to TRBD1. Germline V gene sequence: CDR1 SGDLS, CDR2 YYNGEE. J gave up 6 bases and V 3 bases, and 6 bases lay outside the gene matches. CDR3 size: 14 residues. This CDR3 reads CASSDPDRGDGYTF. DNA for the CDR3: TGTGCCAGCAGCGACCCGGACAGGGGTGATGGCTACACCTTC.

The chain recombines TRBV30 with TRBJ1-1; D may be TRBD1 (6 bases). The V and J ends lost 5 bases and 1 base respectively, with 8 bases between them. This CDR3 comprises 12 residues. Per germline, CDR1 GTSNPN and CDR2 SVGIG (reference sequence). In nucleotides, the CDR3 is TGTGCCTGGGGACAGAAGAACACTGAAGCTTTCTTT. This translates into CAWGQKNTEAFF.

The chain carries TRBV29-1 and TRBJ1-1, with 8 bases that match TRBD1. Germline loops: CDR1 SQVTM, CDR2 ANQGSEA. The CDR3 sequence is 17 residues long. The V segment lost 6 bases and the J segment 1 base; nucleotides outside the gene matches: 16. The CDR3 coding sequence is TGCAGCGTCGAACGTCCAAAGGGACAGGCCGGGAACACTGAAGCTTTCTTT. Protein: CSVERPKGQAGNTEAFF.

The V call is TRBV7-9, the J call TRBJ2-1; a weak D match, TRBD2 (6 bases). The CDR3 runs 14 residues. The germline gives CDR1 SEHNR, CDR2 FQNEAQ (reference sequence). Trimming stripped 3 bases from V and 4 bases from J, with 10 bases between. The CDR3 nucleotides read TGTGCCAGCAGCTTGAGGGACTCGTACAATGAGCAGTTCTTC. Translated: CASSLRDSYNEQFF.

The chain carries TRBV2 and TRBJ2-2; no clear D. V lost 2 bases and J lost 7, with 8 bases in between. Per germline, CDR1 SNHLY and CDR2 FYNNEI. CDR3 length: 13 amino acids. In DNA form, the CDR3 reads TGTGCCAGCAGTGAACAGGTGCACGGGGAGCTGTTTTTT. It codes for CASSEQVHGELFF.

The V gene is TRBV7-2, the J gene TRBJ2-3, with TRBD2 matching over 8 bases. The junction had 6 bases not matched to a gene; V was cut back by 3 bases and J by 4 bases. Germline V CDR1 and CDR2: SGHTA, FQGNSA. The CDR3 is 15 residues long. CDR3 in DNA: TGTGCCAGCAGCTTCCGGACTAGCCCTCCAGATACGCAGTATTTT. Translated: CASSFRTSPPDTQYF.

The CDR3: CASSLKSSYEQYF. Written as DNA, the CDR3 is TGTGCCAGCAGCCTAAAGTCTTCATACGAGCAGTACTTC. The J gene is TRBJ2-7, the V gene TRBV27; D unclear. Between the trimmed V and J ends, which lost 6 bases and 4 bases, there was a span of 13 bases. Germline assignment: CDR1 MNHEY and CDR2 SMNVEV (reference sequence). This CDR3 has 13 amino acids.

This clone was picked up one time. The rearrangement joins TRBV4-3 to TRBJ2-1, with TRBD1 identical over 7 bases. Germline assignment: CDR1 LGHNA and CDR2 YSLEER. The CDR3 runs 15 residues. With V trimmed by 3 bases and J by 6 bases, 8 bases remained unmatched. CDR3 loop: CASSQGTGVPNEQFF. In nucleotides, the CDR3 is TGCGCCAGCAGCCAGGGCACAGGGGTGCCCAATGAGCAGTTCTTC.

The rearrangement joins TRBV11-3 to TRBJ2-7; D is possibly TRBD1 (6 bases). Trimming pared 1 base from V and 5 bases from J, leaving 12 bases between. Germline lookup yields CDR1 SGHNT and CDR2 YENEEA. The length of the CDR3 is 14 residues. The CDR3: CASSLGGLYDEQYF. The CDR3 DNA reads TGTGCCAGCAGCTTAGGGGGGCTATACGACGAGCAGTACTTC.

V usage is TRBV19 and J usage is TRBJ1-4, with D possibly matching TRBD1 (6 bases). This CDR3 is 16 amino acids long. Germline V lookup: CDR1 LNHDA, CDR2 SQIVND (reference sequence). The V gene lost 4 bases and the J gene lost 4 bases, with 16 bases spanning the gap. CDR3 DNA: TGTGCCAGTAGTAATCCCGGGACACCTTATAATGAAAAACTGTTTTTT. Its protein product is CASSNPGTPYNEKLFF.

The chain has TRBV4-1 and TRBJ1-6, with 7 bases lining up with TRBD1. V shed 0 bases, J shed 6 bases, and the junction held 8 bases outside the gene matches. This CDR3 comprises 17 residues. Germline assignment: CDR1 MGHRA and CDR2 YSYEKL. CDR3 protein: CASSQDGGQLGNSPLHF. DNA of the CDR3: TGCGCCAGCAGCCAAGATGGGGGACAGTTGGGTAATTCACCCCTCCACTTT.

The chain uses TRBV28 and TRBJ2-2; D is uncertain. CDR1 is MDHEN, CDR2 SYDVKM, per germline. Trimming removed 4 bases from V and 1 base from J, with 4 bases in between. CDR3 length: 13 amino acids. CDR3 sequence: CASSSRNTGELFF. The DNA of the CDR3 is TGTGCCAGCAGTTCCCGGAACACCGGGGAGCTGTTTTTT.

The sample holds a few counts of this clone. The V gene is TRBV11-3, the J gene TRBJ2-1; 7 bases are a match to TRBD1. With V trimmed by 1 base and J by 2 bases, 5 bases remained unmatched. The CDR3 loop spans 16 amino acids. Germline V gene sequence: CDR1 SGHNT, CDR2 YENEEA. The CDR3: CASSLGGGQAYNEQFF. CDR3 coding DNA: TGTGCCAGCAGCTTAGGTGGCGGACAGGCCTACAATGAGCAGTTCTTC.

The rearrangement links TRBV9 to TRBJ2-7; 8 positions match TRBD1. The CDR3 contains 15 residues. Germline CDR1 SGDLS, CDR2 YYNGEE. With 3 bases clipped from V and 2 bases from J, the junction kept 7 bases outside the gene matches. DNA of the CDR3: TGTGCCAGCAGCGCCCGCGGACAGGGTACCTACGAGCAGTACTTC. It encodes CASSARGQGTYEQYF.

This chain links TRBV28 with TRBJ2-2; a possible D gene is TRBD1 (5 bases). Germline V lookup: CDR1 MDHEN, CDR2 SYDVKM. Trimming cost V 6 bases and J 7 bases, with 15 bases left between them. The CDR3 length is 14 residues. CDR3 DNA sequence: TGTGCCAGCAGGGTTAGCAACAGGTTCGGGGAGCTGTTTTTT. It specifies CASRVSNRFGELFF.

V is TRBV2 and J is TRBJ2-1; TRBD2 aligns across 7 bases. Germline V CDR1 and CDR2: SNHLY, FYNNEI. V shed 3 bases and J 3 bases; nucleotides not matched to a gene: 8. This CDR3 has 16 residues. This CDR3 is CASSDLGGRGYNEQFF. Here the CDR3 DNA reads TGTGCCAGCAGTGATTTGGGCGGGAGAGGCTACAATGAGCAGTTCTTC.

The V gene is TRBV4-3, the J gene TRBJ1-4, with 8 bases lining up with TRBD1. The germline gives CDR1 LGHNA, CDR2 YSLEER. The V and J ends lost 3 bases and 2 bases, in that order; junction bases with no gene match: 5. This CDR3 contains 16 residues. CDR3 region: CASSHIQGDTNEKLFF. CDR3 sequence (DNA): TGCGCCAGCAGCCACATACAGGGGGATACTAATGAAAAACTGTTTTTT.

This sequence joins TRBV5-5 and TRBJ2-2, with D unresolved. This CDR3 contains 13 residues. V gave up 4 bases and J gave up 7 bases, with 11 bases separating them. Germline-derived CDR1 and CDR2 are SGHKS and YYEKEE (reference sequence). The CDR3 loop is CASSATLSGELFF. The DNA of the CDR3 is TGTGCCAGCAGCGCTACCCTTAGCGGGGAGCTGTTTTTT.